This T cell receptor (beta chain) came from a study of Graves' ophthalmopathy and Graves' hyperthyroidism. Study results and caveats: Forecasting of ophthalmopathy progression by the model achieved roughly 69% sensitivity and around 72% specificity. Thyroid clonotypes that were expanded above 0.001 frequency mostly also appeared in blood.

Ages of hyperthyroidism patients ran from 18 to 65, and their diagnoses were new, under 2 months' duration. Transcripts of RNA were the source for amplifying TCR beta CDR3 regions. Scientists carried out first-round RT-PCR using HTBI primers and then a second-round multiplex PCR. MiXCR was run by TCRdb on the multiplex PCR reads, yielding one entry per CDR3 protein. This sample has roughly 400,000 distinct CDR3 sequences, with less than 20% found just once. This clonotype was seen ten or more times. Its antigen is as yet unknown. The specimen was peripheral blood. The receptor was isolated from a woman between 18 and 29 years old with stable Graves' hyperthyroidism.

The CDR3 region has the DNA TGTGCCAGCAGTTACTCTGGACAGGGACGCTACGAGCAGTACTTC. Translation: CASSYSGQGRYEQYF. The rearrangement joins TRBV6-2 or TRBV6-3 to TRBJ2-7; 8 bases are shared with TRBD1. The length of the CDR3 is 15 residues. V lost 0 bases, J lost 3 bases, and 4 bases stayed unmatched. CDR1 and CDR2 from the germline V gene are MNHEY and SVGEGT.